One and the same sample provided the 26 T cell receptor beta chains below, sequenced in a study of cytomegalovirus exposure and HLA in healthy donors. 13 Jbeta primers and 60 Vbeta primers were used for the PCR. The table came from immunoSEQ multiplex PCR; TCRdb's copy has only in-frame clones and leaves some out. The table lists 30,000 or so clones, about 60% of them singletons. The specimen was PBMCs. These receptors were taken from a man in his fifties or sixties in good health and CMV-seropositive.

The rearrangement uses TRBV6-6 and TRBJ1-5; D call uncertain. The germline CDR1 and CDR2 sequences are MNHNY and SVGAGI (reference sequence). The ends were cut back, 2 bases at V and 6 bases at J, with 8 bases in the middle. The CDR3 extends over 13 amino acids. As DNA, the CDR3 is TGTGCCAGCAGTTACCAGGAGGCTCAGCCCCAGCATTTT. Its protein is CASSYQEAQPQHF.

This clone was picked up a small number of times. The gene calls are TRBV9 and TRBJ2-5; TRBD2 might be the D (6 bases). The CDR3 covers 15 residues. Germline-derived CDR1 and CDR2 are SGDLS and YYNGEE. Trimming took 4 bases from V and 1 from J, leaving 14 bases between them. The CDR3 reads CASSPGGYLQETQYF. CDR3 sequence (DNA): TGTGCCAGCAGCCCCGGAGGGTACCTCCAAGAGACCCAGTACTTC.

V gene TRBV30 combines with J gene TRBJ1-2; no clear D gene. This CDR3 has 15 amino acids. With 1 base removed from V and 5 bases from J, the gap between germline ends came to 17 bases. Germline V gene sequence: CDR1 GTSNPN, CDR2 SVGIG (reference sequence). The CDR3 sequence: CAWSGHLRTSYGYTF. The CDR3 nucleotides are TGTGCCTGGAGTGGACACCTCAGGACTTCTTATGGCTACACCTTC.

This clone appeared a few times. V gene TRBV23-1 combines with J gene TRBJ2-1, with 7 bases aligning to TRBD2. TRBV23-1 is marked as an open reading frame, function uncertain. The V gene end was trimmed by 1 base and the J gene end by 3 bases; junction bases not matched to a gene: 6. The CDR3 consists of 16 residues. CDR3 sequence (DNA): TGCGCCAGCAGTCAATTCTGCGGGAGCTTCTACAATGAGCAGTTCTTC. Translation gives CASSQFCGSFYNEQFF.

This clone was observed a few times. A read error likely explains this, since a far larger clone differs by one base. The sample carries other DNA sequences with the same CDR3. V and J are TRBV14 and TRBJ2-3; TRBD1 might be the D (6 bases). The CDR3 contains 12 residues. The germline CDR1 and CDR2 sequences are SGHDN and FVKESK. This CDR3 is CASSHNRDTQYF. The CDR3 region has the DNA TGTGCCAGCAGCCACAACAGGGATACTCAGTATTTT.

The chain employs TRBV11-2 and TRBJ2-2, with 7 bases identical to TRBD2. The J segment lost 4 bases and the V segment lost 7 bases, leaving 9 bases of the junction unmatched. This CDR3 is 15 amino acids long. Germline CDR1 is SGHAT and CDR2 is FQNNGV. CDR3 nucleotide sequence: TGTGCCAGCAATCTCGGGGGGTGGGGCACCGGGGAGCTGTTTTTT. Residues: CASNLGGWGTGELFF. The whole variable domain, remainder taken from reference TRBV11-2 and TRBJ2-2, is EAGVAQSPRYKIIEKRQSVAFWCNPISGHATLYWYQQILGQGPKLLIQFQNNGVVDDSQLPKDRFSAERLKGVDSTLKIQPAKLEDSAVYLCASNLGGWGTGELFFGEGSRLTVL.

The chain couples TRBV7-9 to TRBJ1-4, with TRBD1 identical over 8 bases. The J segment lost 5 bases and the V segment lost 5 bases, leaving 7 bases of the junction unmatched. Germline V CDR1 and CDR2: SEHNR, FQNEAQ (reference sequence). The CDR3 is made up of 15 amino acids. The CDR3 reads CASSGGDRKNEKLFF. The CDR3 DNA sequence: TGTGCCAGCAGCGGGGGGGACAGGAAAAATGAAAAACTGTTTTTT.

CDR3 sequence (DNA): TGTGCCAGCACCTTCGGACAGATTAATTCACCCCTCCACTTT. Translating gives CASTFGQINSPLHF. This sequence joins TRBV25-1 and TRBJ1-6, with TRBD1 as a possible D gene (6 bases). Looked up from germline, CDR1 is MGHDK and CDR2 is SYGVNS. V was cut by 7 bases and J by 6 bases, with 13 bases left in between. CDR3 length equals 14 residues.

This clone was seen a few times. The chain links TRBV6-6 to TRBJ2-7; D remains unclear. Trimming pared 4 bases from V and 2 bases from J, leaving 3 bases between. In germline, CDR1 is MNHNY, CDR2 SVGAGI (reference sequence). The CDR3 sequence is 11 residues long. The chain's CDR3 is CASSSAYEQYF. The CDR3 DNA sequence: TGTGCCAGCAGTTCCGCCTACGAGCAGTACTTC.

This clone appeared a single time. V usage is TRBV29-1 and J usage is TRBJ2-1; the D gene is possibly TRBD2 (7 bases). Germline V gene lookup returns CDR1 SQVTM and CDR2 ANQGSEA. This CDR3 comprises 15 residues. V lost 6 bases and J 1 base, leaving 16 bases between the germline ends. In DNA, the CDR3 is TGCAGCGTGCCCAGGGGTAGCGGGTCCTACAATGAGCAGTTCTTC. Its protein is CSVPRGSGSYNEQFF.

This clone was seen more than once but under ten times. CDR3 sequence reads: CAISNGRGGGNTIYF. The CDR3 coding sequence is TGTGCCATTTCCAACGGACGGGGTGGAGGAAACACCATATATTTT. The chain links TRBV6-1 to TRBJ1-3; no clear D gene. The CDR3 extends over 15 amino acids. V was trimmed by 10 bases and J by 4 bases, leaving 20 bases between them. Germline V gives CDR1 MNHNS, CDR2 SASEGT.

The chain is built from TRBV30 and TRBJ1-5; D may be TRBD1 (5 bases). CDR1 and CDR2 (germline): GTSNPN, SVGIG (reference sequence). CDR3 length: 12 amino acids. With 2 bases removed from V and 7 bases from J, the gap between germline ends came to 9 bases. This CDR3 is CAWSRGDQPQHF. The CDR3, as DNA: TGTGCCTGGAGTCGGGGGGACCAGCCCCAGCATTTT.

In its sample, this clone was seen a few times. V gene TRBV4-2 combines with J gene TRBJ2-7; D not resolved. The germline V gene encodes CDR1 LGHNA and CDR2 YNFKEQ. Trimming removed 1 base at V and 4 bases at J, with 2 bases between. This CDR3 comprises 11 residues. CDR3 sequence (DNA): TGTGCCAGCAGCCAAGCTTACGAGCAGTACTTC. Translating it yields CASSQAYEQYF.

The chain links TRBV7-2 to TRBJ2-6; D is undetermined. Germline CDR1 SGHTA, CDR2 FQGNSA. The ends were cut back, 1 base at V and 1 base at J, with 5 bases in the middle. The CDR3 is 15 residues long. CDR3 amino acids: CASSLVSSGANVLTF. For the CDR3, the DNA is TGTGCCAGCAGCTTAGTCAGTTCTGGGGCCAACGTCCTGACTTTC.

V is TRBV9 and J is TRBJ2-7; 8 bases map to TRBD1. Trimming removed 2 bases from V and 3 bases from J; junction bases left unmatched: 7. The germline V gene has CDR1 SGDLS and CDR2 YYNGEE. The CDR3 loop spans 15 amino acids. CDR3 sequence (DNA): TGTGCCAGCAGCGTCGCCGGGACAGGATACTACGAGCAGTACTTC. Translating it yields CASSVAGTGYYEQYF.

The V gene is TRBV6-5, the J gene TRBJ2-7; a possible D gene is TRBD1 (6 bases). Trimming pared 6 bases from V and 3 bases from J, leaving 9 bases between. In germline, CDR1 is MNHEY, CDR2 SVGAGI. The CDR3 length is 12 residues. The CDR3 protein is CASRSQGYEQYF. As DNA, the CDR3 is TGTGCCAGCAGGTCACAGGGCTACGAGCAGTACTTC.

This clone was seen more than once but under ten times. The CDR3 region is CASSRSTSGGNNEQFF. The CDR3 nucleotides are TGCGCCAGCAGCCGATCAACTAGCGGGGGGAACAATGAGCAGTTCTTC. The chain has TRBV5-1 and TRBJ2-1; 12 nucleotides match TRBD2. Germline V CDR1 and CDR2: SGHRS, YFSETQ. Trimming took 4 bases from V and 5 from J; bases not matched to a gene: 7. CDR3 length: 16 residues.

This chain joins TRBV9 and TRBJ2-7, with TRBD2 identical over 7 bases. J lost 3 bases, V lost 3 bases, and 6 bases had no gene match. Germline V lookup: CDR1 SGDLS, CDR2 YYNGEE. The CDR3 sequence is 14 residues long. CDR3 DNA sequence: TGTGCCAGCAGCGCGAGCGGGGTGGGCTACGAGCAGTACTTC. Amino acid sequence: CASSASGVGYEQYF.

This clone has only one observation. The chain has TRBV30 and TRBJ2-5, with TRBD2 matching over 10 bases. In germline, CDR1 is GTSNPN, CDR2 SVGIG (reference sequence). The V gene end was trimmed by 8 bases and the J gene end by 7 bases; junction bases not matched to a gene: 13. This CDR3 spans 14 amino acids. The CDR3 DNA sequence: TGTGCCGGGTGGACTAGCGGATTGGGCGGGACCCAGTACTTC. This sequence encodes CAGWTSGLGGTQYF.

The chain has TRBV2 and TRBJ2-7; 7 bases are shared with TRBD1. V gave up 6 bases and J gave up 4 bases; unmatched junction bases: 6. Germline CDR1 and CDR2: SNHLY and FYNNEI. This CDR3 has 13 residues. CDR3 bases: TGTGCCAGCAGGATTGACAGGGCTTACGAGCAGTACTTC. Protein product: CASRIDRAYEQYF.

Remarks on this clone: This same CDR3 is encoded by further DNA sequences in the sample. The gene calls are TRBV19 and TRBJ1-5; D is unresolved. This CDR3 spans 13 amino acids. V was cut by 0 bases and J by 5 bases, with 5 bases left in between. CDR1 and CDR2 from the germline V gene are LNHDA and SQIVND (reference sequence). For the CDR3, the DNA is TGTGCCAGTAGTATAGATCGGGATCAGCCCCAGCATTTT. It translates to CASSIDRDQPQHF.

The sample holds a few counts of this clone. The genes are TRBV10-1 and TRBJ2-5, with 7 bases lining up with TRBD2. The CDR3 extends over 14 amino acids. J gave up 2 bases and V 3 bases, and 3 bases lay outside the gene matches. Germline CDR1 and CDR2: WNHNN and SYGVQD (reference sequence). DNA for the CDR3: TGCGCCAGCAGTGACGGGGGGTTGCAAGAGACCCAGTACTTC. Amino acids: CASSDGGLQETQYF.

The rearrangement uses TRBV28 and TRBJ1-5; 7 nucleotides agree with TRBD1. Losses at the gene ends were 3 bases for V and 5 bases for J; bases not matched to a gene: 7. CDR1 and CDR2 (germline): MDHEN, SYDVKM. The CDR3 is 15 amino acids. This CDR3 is CASSLADREHQPQHF. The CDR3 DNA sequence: TGTGCCAGCAGTTTGGCCGACAGGGAGCATCAGCCCCAGCATTTT.

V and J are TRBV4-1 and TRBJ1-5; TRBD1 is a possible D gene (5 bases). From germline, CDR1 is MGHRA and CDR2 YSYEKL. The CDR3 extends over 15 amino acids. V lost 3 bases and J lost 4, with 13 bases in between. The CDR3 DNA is TGCGCCAGCAGCCAGTGGGGGGGGTTTAATCAGCCCCAGCATTTT. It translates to CASSQWGGFNQPQHF.

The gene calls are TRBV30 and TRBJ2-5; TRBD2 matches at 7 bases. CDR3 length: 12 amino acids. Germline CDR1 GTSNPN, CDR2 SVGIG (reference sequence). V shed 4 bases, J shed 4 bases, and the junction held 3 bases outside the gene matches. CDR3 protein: CAWMGGGETQYF. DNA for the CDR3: TGTGCCTGGATGGGCGGGGGAGAGACCCAGTACTTC.

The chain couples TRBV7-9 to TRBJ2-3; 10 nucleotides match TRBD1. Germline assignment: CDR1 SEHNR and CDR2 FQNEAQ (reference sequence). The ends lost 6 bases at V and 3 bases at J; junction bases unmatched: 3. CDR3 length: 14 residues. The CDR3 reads CASRRQGATDTQYF. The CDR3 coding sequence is TGTGCCAGCAGGCGACAGGGGGCAACAGATACGCAGTATTTT.